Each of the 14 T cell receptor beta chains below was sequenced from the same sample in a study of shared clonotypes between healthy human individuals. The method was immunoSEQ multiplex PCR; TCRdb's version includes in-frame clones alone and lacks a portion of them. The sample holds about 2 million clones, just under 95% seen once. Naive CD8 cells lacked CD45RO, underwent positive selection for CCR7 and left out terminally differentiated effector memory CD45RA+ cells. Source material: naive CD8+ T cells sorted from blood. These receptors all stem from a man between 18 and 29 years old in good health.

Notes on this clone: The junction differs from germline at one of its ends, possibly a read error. CDR3 nucleotide sequence: TGTGCCAGCAGTTTGGACATCTCGGAAGAGCAGTACTTC. It translates to CASSLDISEEQYF. This chain connects TRBV5-6 to TRBJ2-7; possible D gene TRBD1, 5 bases. The CDR3 extends over 13 amino acids. Germline V gene lookup returns CDR1 SGHDT and CDR2 YYEEEE.

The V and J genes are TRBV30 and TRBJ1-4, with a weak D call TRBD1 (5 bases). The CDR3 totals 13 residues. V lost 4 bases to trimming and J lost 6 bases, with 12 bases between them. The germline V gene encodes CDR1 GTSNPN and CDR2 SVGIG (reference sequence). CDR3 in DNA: TGTGCCTGGACGGGGGAATTGGATGAAAAACTGTTTTTT. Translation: CAWTGELDEKLFF.

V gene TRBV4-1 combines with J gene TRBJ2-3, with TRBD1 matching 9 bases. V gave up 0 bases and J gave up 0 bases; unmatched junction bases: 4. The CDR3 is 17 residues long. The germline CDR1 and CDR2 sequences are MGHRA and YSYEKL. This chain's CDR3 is CASSQDLGTGSTDTQYF. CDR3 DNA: TGCGCCAGCAGCCAAGATCTCGGGACAGGGAGCACAGATACGCAGTATTTT.

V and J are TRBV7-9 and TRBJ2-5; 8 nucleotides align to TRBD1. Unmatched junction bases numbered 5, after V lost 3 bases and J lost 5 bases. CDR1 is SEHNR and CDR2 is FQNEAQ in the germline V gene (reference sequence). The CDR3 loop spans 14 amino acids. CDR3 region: CASSFDRGWETQYF. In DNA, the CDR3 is TGTGCCAGCAGCTTCGACAGGGGTTGGGAGACCCAGTACTTC.

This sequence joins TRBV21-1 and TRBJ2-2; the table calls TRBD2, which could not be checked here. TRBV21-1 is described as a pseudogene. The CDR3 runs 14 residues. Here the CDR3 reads CASSKTTYTGELFF. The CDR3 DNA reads TGTGCCAGCAGCAAAACCACTTACACCGGGGAGCTGTTTTTT.

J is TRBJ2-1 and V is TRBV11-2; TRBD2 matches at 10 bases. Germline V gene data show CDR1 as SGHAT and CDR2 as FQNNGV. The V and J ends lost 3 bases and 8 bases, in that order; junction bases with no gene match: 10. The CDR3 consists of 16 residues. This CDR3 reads CASSLVSGTSDHEQFF. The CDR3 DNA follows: TGTGCCAGCAGCTTGGTGTCCGGGACTAGCGATCATGAGCAGTTCTTC.

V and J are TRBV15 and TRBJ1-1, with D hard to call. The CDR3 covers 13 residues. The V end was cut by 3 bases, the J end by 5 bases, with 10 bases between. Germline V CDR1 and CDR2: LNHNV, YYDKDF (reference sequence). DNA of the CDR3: TGTGCCACCAGCAGCCGGGTCGAGACTGAAGCTTTCTTT. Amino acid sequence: CATSSRVETEAFF.

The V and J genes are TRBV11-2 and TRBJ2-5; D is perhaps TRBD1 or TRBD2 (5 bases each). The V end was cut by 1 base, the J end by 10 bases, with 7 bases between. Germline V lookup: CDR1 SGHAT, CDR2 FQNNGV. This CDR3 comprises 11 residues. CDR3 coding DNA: TGTGCCAGCAGCTTAGCTGGGGGCCAGTACTTC. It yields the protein CASSLAGGQYF.

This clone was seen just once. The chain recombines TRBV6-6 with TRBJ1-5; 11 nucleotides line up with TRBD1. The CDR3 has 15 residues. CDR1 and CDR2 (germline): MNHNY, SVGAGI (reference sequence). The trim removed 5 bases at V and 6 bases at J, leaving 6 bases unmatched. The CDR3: CASSLGTGGIQPQHF. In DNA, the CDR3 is TGTGCCAGCAGTCTCGGGACAGGGGGAATTCAGCCCCAGCATTTT.

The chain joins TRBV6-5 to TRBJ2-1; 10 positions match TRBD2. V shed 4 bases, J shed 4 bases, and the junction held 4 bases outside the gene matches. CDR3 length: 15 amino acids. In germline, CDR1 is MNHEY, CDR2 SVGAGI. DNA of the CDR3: TGTGCCAGCAGTTGGTCGACTAGCGGGTACAATGAGCAGTTCTTC. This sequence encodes CASSWSTSGYNEQFF.

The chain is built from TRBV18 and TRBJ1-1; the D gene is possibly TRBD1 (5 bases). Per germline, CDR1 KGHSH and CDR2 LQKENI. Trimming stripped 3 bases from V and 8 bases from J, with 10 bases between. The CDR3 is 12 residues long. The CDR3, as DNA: TGTGCCAGCTCACCGTTCACAGGCGAAGCTTTCTTT. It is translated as CASSPFTGEAFF.

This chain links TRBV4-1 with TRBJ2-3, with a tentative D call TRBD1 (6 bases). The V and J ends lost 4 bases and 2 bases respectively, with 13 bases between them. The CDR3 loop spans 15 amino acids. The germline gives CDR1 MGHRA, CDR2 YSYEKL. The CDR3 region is CASSPRGAVTDTQYF. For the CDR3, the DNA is TGCGCCAGCAGCCCCAGGGGAGCGGTCACAGATACGCAGTATTTT.

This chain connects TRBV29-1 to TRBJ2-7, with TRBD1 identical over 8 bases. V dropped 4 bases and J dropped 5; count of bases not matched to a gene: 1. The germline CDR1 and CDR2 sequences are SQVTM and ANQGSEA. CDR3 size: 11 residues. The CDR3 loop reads CSVGQGHEQYF. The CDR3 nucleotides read TGCAGCGTTGGACAGGGGCACGAGCAGTACTTC.

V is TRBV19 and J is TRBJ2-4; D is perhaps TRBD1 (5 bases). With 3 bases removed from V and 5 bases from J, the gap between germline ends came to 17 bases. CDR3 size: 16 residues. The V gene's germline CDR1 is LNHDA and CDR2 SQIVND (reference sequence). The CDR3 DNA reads TGTGCCAGTAGTATGATAGTAGGGGTAAGGGAAAACATTCAGTACTTC. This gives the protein CASSMIVGVRENIQYF.